The 32 T cell receptor beta chains presented below share a single source sample, sequenced in a study of graft-versus-host responses after intestinal transplantation. The method was immunoSEQ multiplex PCR; TCRdb's version includes in-frame clones alone and lacks a portion of them. The profile shows some 97,000 clones, roughly nine tenths of them singletons. These receptors have no identified antigens. The sample was unstimulated CD4+ T cells sorted from spleen or lymph node cells, taken before transplant. The source is a human donor who was the organ donor for an intestinal transplant.

The chain's CDR3 is CASSLRLAGTDTQYF. CDR3 coding DNA: TGTGCCAGCAGCCTTAGACTAGCGGGCACAGATACGCAGTATTTT. The gene calls are TRBV14 and TRBJ2-3; 9 bases are shared with TRBD2. V lost 4 bases and J lost 1; bases outside the gene matches: 3. This CDR3 has 15 amino acids. Germline CDR1 is SGHDN and CDR2 is FVKESK.

This chain uses TRBV10-1 with TRBJ1-5; D gene ambiguous. The CDR3 sequence is 12 residues long. V was shortened by 5 bases and J by 5 bases, with 7 bases between the two germline ends. Germline V gives CDR1 WNHNN, CDR2 SYGVQD (reference sequence). CDR3 sequence (DNA): TGCGCCAGCAGTTCAGGCTATCAGCCCCAGCATTTT. Encoded protein: CASSSGYQPQHF.

The gene calls are TRBV28 and TRBJ1-1, with D hard to call. Trimming removed 7 bases from V and 6 bases from J, with 15 bases in between. The germline CDR1 and CDR2 sequences are MDHEN and SYDVKM. The CDR3 extends over 13 amino acids. CDR3 in amino acids: CASNLAVMAEAFF. The CDR3 bases are TGTGCCAGCAACCTTGCGGTGATGGCTGAAGCTTTCTTT.

V gene TRBV5-6 combines with J gene TRBJ2-2; D remains ambiguous. This CDR3 spans 14 amino acids. V was cut by 5 bases and J by 1 base, with 9 bases left in between. Germline-derived CDR1 and CDR2 are SGHDT and YYEEEE. CDR3 loop: CASSLARNTGELFF. CDR3 nucleotide sequence: TGTGCCAGCAGTCTGGCCAGGAACACCGGGGAGCTGTTTTTT.

J is TRBJ1-4 and V is TRBV5-1, with D perhaps TRBD1 (5 bases). This CDR3 contains 16 residues. Germline assignment: CDR1 SGHRS and CDR2 YFSETQ. V gave up 4 bases and J gave up 8 bases, with 21 bases separating them. DNA for the CDR3: TGCGCCAGCAGCCGTAAGACCCCGGGACCGGGGGAAAAACTGTTTTTT. Its translation is CASSRKTPGPGEKLFF.

J is TRBJ2-1 and V is TRBV2; D unclear. The ends were cut back, 1 base at V and 15 bases at J, with 19 bases in the middle. Germline-derived CDR1 and CDR2 are SNHLY and FYNNEI. The CDR3 runs to 14 residues. As DNA, the CDR3 is TGTGCCAGCAGTGAAGATGCGCGGTTTGGAGTTCCGTTCTTC. It yields the protein CASSEDARFGVPFF.

The CDR3 reads CASSSDFTGELFF. DNA of the CDR3: TGTGCCAGCAGCTCCGACTTCACCGGGGAGCTGTTTTTT. The chain is built from TRBV11-1 and TRBJ2-2; no definite D call. Germline V gives CDR1 SGHAT, CDR2 FQDESV (reference sequence). Trimming took off 4 bases at V and 4 bases at J, with 7 bases between the two ends. This CDR3 is 13 amino acids long.

The chain combines TRBV15 with TRBJ1-1, with 7 bases matching TRBD1. There are 16 residues in the CDR3. Germline V gene lookup returns CDR1 LNHNV and CDR2 YYDKDF (reference sequence). The V segment lost 5 bases and the J segment 5 bases; nucleotides outside the gene matches: 14. The CDR3, as DNA: TGTGCCACCAGCGCTGGCCCAAACAGGGGTAGGACTGAAGCTTTCTTT. As protein: CATSAGPNRGRTEAFF. Together with reference TRBV15 and TRBJ1-1, the CDR3 gives the full variable domain: DAMVIQNPRYQVTQFGKPVTLSCSQTLNHNVMYWYQQKSSQAPKLLFHYYDKDFNNEADTPDNFQSRRPNTSFCFLDIRSPGLGDTAMYLCATSAGPNRGRTEAFFGQGTRLTVV.

The chain combines TRBV19 with TRBJ1-1, with D perhaps matching TRBD1 (5 bases). The CDR3 sequence is 13 residues long. Germline CDR1 reads LNHDA; CDR2 reads SQIVND (reference sequence). Trimming cost V 5 bases and J 5 bases, with 12 bases left between them. The CDR3 region is CASSSRGGTEAFF. The DNA of the CDR3 is TGTGCCAGTAGTTCCCGGGGGGGAACTGAAGCTTTCTTT.

The chain carries TRBV4-2 and TRBJ2-5; D is perhaps TRBD2 (6 bases). V was cut by 0 bases and J by 0 bases, with 20 bases left in between. Germline values: CDR1 LGHNA, CDR2 YNFKEQ. The CDR3 has 19 residues. The CDR3 reads CASSQELSTGADYQETQYF. CDR3 DNA: TGTGCCAGCAGCCAAGAGTTGTCCACGGGAGCGGACTACCAAGAGACCCAGTACTTC.

This clone appeared once. CDR3 amino acids: CASSLDQGGNSPLHF. CDR3 coding DNA: TGTGCCAGCAGCTTGGATCAGGGGGGAAATTCACCCCTCCACTTT. The chain employs TRBV5-4 and TRBJ1-6, with 7 bases matching TRBD1. J lost 7 bases, V lost 0 bases, and 4 bases had no gene match. This CDR3 has 15 amino acids. Germline V lookup: CDR1 SGHNT, CDR2 YYREEE (reference sequence).

The V gene is TRBV19, the J gene TRBJ2-3; the D gene is possibly TRBD2 (5 bases). Between the trimmed V and J ends, which lost 10 bases and 1 base, there was a span of 12 bases. Germline V gene data show CDR1 as LNHDA and CDR2 as SQIVND (reference sequence). CDR3 length: 13 residues. CDR3 sequence (DNA): TGTGCCACAACCAAAGCGGGCACAGATACGCAGTATTTT. It translates to CATTKAGTDTQYF.

In this sample, this clone turned up a few times. The chain links TRBV7-9 to TRBJ2-7; D is unresolved. Trimming pared 2 bases from V and 1 base from J, leaving 3 bases between. The CDR3 sequence is 12 residues long. Germline loops: CDR1 SEHNR, CDR2 FQNEAQ (reference sequence). The CDR3 sequence: CASSLSSYEQYF. In DNA, the CDR3 is TGTGCCAGCAGCTTATCATCCTACGAGCAGTACTTC.

The chain couples TRBV19 to TRBJ2-2; D is possibly TRBD1 (6 bases). V lost 7 bases, J lost 5 bases, and 14 bases lay in between. Germline V gene lookup returns CDR1 LNHDA and CDR2 SQIVND (reference sequence). The CDR3 length is 14 residues. CDR3 in DNA: TGTGCCAGTACACAGGGCCTGTCGACCGGGGAGCTGTTTTTT. Its translation is CASTQGLSTGELFF.

The chain couples TRBV6-5 to TRBJ1-5, with D unclear. The V end was cut by 6 bases, the J end by 3 bases, with 15 bases between. Germline-derived CDR1 and CDR2 are MNHEY and SVGAGI. The CDR3 runs 15 residues. This CDR3 is CASSPGPNFNQPQHF. For the CDR3, the DNA is TGTGCCAGCAGCCCCGGGCCGAATTTCAATCAGCCCCAGCATTTT.

In its sample, this clone was seen a few times. The J gene is TRBJ1-3, the V gene TRBV30; D unresolved. The V end was cut by 8 bases, the J end by 0 bases, with 5 bases between. This CDR3 is built from 11 residues. Germline CDR1 reads GTSNPN; CDR2 reads SVGIG (reference sequence). Here the CDR3 reads CARNSGNTIYF. CDR3 sequence (DNA): TGTGCCCGGAACTCTGGAAACACCATATATTTT.

The J gene is TRBJ2-5, the V gene TRBV7-8; D remains unclear. Trimming pared 6 bases from V and 5 bases from J, leaving 13 bases between. The V gene's germline CDR1 is SGHVS and CDR2 FQNEAQ. This CDR3 is built from 13 residues. CDR3 residues: CASRNRARETQYF. The CDR3, as DNA: TGTGCCAGCAGGAACCGGGCTCGGGAGACCCAGTACTTC. The full variable domain, rest sourced from reference TRBV7-8 and TRBJ2-5, is GAGVSQSPRYKVAKRGQDVALRCDPISGHVSLFWYQQALGQGPEFLTYFQNEAQLDKSGLPSDRFFAERPEGSVSTLKIQRTQQEDSAVYLCASRNRARETQYFGPGTRLLVL.

This clone was counted a few times. V is TRBV30 and J is TRBJ2-1; TRBD2 aligns across 12 bases. Germline V CDR1 and CDR2: GTSNPN, SVGIG (reference sequence). The V segment lost 0 bases and the J segment 0 bases; nucleotides outside the gene matches: 3. The CDR3 covers 17 residues. The CDR3 nucleotides read TGTGCCTGGAGTGTACTAGCGGGGGGTAGCTCCTACAATGAGCAGTTCTTC. The encoded protein is CAWSVLAGGSSYNEQFF.

The chain recombines TRBV19 with TRBJ1-4; 10 bases are a match to TRBD1. Germline-derived CDR1 and CDR2 are LNHDA and SQIVND (reference sequence). This CDR3 region has 15 residues. Unmatched junction bases numbered 13, after V lost 8 bases and J lost 10 bases. CDR3 coding DNA: TGTGCCAGTTCCCCCAGGGGACAGGGGATCGTAAAACTGTTTTTT. It is translated as CASSPRGQGIVKLFF.

CDR3 protein: CASATIPGRSATDTQYF. CDR3 nucleotides: TGTGCCAGCGCGACAATACCGGGACGTTCGGCAACAGATACGCAGTATTTT. The chain carries TRBV28 and TRBJ2-3; either TRBD1 or TRBD2 may supply D (5 bases each). This CDR3 is 17 amino acids long. Per the germline V gene, CDR1 is MDHEN and CDR2 is SYDVKM. V was shortened by 8 bases and J by 3 bases, with 24 bases between the two germline ends.

The CDR3 spells CASSLEWGQGASDTQYF. The CDR3 DNA reads TGTGCCAGCAGCTTAGAGTGGGGACAGGGGGCTTCAGATACGCAGTATTTT. The rearrangement joins TRBV7-8 to TRBJ2-3; TRBD1 matches 12 bases. Unmatched junction bases numbered 6, after V lost 1 base and J lost 4 bases. Germline V lookup: CDR1 SGHVS, CDR2 FQNEAQ. The CDR3 contains 17 residues.

The chain is built from TRBV4-1 and TRBJ1-2; 10 bases are a match to TRBD1. Germline V gives CDR1 MGHRA, CDR2 YSYEKL. V was clipped by 3 bases and J by 2 bases; unmatched bases: 6. The CDR3 covers 16 residues. Here the CDR3 DNA reads TGCGCCAGCAGCCACCCGACAGGGGGCCAAAACTATGGCTACACCTTC. This sequence encodes CASSHPTGGQNYGYTF.

J is TRBJ2-3 and V is TRBV6-1; 11 nucleotides align to TRBD2. Losses at the gene ends were 3 bases for V and 4 bases for J; bases not matched to a gene: 3. The CDR3 runs to 15 residues. Germline CDR1 is MNHNS and CDR2 is SASEGT. CDR3: CASSEGSGGADTQYF. The CDR3 DNA is TGTGCCAGCAGTGAGGGTAGCGGGGGGGCAGATACGCAGTATTTT.

The chain couples TRBV10-3 to TRBJ2-7; 8 nucleotides match TRBD2. The V gene's germline CDR1 is ENHRY and CDR2 SYGVKD. The CDR3 is made up of 16 amino acids. Trimming at V came to 6 bases and at J to 0 bases, leaving 10 bases not matched to a gene. In DNA form, the CDR3 reads TGTGCCATCAGCACGGCGGGGGGCGGTAGCTCCTACGAGCAGTACTTC. It encodes CAISTAGGGSSYEQYF.

The rearrangement links TRBV15 to TRBJ2-5; D unresolved. Trimming cost V 4 bases and J 5 bases, with 17 bases left between them. The germline V gene has CDR1 LNHNV and CDR2 YYDKDF (reference sequence). The CDR3 loop spans 15 amino acids. The CDR3 DNA sequence: TGTGCCACCAGCAAAGGACCGAACTTGGGGGAGACCCAGTACTTC. The encoded protein is CATSKGPNLGETQYF.

The V and J genes are TRBV30 and TRBJ2-2; D ambiguous. CDR1 is GTSNPN and CDR2 is SVGIG in the germline V gene (reference sequence). This CDR3 spans 13 amino acids. Trimming removed 0 bases at V and 7 bases at J, with 9 bases between. CDR3 in amino acids: CAWSVWVDGELFF. CDR3 nucleotides: TGTGCCTGGAGTGTATGGGTGGACGGGGAGCTGTTTTTT. Full variable domain (missing parts from reference TRBV30 and TRBJ2-2): SQTIHQWPATLVQPVGSPLSLECTVEGTSNPNLYWYRQAAGRGLQLLFYSVGIGQISSEVPQNLSASRPQDRQFILSSKKLLLSDSGFYLCAWSVWVDGELFFGEGSRLTVL.

This clone showed up just once. The gene calls are TRBV9 and TRBJ2-5, with 10 bases fitting TRBD1. J gave up 5 bases and V 3 bases, and 7 bases lay outside the gene matches. Germline V gives CDR1 SGDLS, CDR2 YYNGEE. The CDR3 has 15 amino acids. This CDR3 reads CASSGTGTGEETQYF. DNA for the CDR3: TGTGCCAGCAGCGGGACCGGGACAGGGGAGGAGACCCAGTACTTC. Combining the CDR3 with reference TRBV9 and TRBJ2-5 gives the whole variable domain DSGVTQTPKHLITATGQRVTLRCSPRSGDLSVYWYQQSLDQGLQFLIQYYNGEERAKGNILERFSAQQFPDLHSELNLSSLELGDSALYFCASSGTGTGEETQYFGPGTRLLVL.

The chain has TRBV7-2 and TRBJ1-2, with TRBD1 as a possible D gene (6 bases). Germline V gives CDR1 SGHTA, CDR2 FQGNSA. The CDR3 sequence is 15 residues long. Trimming removed 1 base at V and 1 base at J, with 10 bases between. CDR3 loop: CASSLGGGLNYGYTF. CDR3 nucleotides: TGTGCCAGCAGCTTAGGAGGGGGTCTTAACTATGGCTACACCTTC.

V usage is TRBV30 and J usage is TRBJ1-1; tentative D call: TRBD1 (5 bases). Trimming stripped 0 bases from V and 11 bases from J, with 22 bases between. Germline CDR1 and CDR2: GTSNPN and SVGIG (reference sequence). The CDR3 consists of 15 residues. The CDR3 reads CAWSVSSSIRDRAFF. CDR3 sequence (DNA): TGTGCCTGGAGTGTAAGTTCTAGTATCCGGGACCGGGCTTTCTTT. Variable domain in full (rest from reference TRBV30 and TRBJ1-1): SQTIHQWPATLVQPVGSPLSLECTVEGTSNPNLYWYRQAAGRGLQLLFYSVGIGQISSEVPQNLSASRPQDRQFILSSKKLLLSDSGFYLCAWSVSSSIRDRAFFGQGTRLTVV.

The CDR3 nucleotides are TGTGCTAGTGCCATTGGTACAAGTTCCTACAATGAGCAGTTCTTC. Residues: CASAIGTSSYNEQFF. The chain has TRBV12-5 and TRBJ2-1; no clear D. Germline CDR1 is LGHNT and CDR2 is FRNRAP. Trimming took off 7 bases at V and 1 base at J, with 14 bases between the two ends. The CDR3 runs 15 residues.

The V gene is TRBV29-1, the J gene TRBJ2-7; no reliable D call. V lost 6 bases to trimming and J lost 2 bases, with 8 bases between them. CDR3 length: 11 residues. Looked up from germline, CDR1 is SQVTM and CDR2 is ANQGSEA. The CDR3 loop reads CSVMDTYEQYF. The DNA for the CDR3 is TGCAGCGTAATGGATACCTACGAGCAGTACTTC.

In its sample, this clone was seen a few times. The J gene is TRBJ1-2, the V gene TRBV7-9; D unresolved. V lost 3 bases and J 3 bases, leaving 8 bases between the germline ends. The CDR3 is made up of 13 amino acids. Germline CDR1 reads SEHNR; CDR2 reads FQNEAQ (reference sequence). CDR3 sequence reads: CASSLGFDYGYTF. CDR3 nucleotides: TGTGCCAGCAGCTTGGGGTTTGACTATGGCTACACCTTC.